One sample yielded the 10 T cell receptor beta chains listed below, sequenced in a study of blood T cells in healthy people across ages. A J-beta primer mix and a sample-barcoded 5' primer were used in a second PCR of about 7 to 12 cycles. MiXCR was run by TCRdb on the 5' RACE reads, yielding one entry per CDR3 protein. Here the sample spans some 1,000,000 distinct CDR3 sequences, under 30% being singletons. These data also featured in a second study, about T cells of mothers and their children.

Sequencing used blood. These receptors were obtained from a girl between 2 and 10 years old in good health.

V and J are TRBV20-1 and TRBJ2-7, with 8 positions matching TRBD1. Per the germline V gene, CDR1 is DFQATT and CDR2 is SNEGSKA (reference sequence). V lost 4 bases and J lost 7; bases outside the gene matches: 12. This CDR3 is built from 14 residues. The CDR3 nucleotides read TGCAGTGCTATAAGGGACAGGACGACCGGGGAGCAGTACTTC. Its protein product is CSAIRDRTTGEQYF.

This clonotype was detected only a few times. The rearrangement joins TRBV6-2 or TRBV6-3 to TRBJ2-2, with D unresolved. V lost 2 bases and J lost 6, with 4 bases in between. Germline CDR1 MNHEY, CDR2 SVGEGT. The CDR3 is 12 residues long. The CDR3, as DNA: TGTGCCAGCAGTTACCCCCCCGGGGAGCTGTTTTTT. Translating it yields CASSYPPGELFF.

This clonotype was detected only a few times. This chain links TRBV18 with TRBJ2-5, with D tentatively TRBD2 (6 bases). CDR3 size: 13 residues. V was shortened by 6 bases and J by 4 bases, with 12 bases between the two germline ends. Germline V lookup: CDR1 KGHSH, CDR2 LQKENI. CDR3 DNA: TGTGCCAGCTCGTCGGACTACCGAGAGACCCAGTACTTC. This sequence encodes CASSSDYRETQYF. Using reference TRBV18 and TRBJ2-5 for the parts outside the CDR3, the full variable domain is NAGVMQNPRHLVRRRGQEARLRCSPMKGHSHVYWYRQLPEEGLKFMVYLQKENIIDESGMPKERFSAEFPKEGPSILRIQQVVRGDSAAYFCASSSDYRETQYFGPGTRLLVL.

The rearrangement joins TRBV11-2 to TRBJ2-5, with TRBD2 as a possible D gene (6 bases). The DNA end lines up better with TRBJ2-7; the J call may be wrong. The length of the CDR3 is 15 residues. The germline V gene has CDR1 SGHAT and CDR2 FQNNGV. DNA of the CDR3: TGTGCCAGCAGCTCCCCGGGCGGGACGAGCTACGAGCAGTACTTC. It codes for CASSSPGGTSYEQYF.

V usage is TRBV29-1 and J usage is TRBJ2-7; the D call may be TRBD1 or TRBD2 (6 bases each). This CDR3 region has 15 residues. The V end lost 1 base, the J end lost 2 bases, and 15 bases lay between the germline ends. CDR1 is SQVTM, CDR2 ANQGSEA, per germline. CDR3 protein: CSVEGSTGDTYEQYF. The DNA of the CDR3 is TGCAGCGTTGAAGGGTCGACGGGGGACACCTACGAGCAGTACTTC.

The V call is TRBV12-3 or TRBV12-4, the J call TRBJ2-2; D is undetermined. Between the trimmed V and J ends, which lost 8 bases and 3 bases, there was a span of 13 bases. This CDR3 is built from 14 residues. Here the CDR3 DNA reads TGTGCCAGCGGAAACTGGCAGGACACCGGGGAGCTGTTTTTT. It specifies CASGNWQDTGELFF.

This clonotype was found a few times. The J gene is TRBJ2-2, the V gene TRBV7-2; the D is unclear. The CDR3 runs 15 residues. The germline V gene encodes CDR1 SGHTA and CDR2 FQGNSA. V lost 1 base and J 1 base, leaving 7 bases between the germline ends. The CDR3 DNA sequence: TGTGCCAGCAGCTTAGATTCGGGGAACACCGGGGAGCTGTTTTTT. Its translation: CASSLDSGNTGELFF.

A few counts support this clonotype. The J gene is TRBJ1-2, the V gene TRBV27; D ambiguous. This CDR3 has 14 residues. The V end was cut by 5 bases, the J end by 4 bases, with 14 bases between. CDR1 is MNHEY and CDR2 is SMNVEV in the germline V gene (reference sequence). The CDR3 loop is CASSPYGSIYGYTF. CDR3 sequence (DNA): TGTGCCAGCAGTCCCTACGGCAGCATCTATGGCTACACCTTC.

The chain recombines TRBV28 with TRBJ1-1; 7 bases match TRBD1. CDR3 length: 13 residues. The junction had 9 bases not matched to a gene; V was cut back by 10 bases and J by 4 bases. The germline gives CDR1 MDHEN, CDR2 SYDVKM. CDR3 coding DNA: TGTGCCACCCAAAACAGGGGTAGCACTGAAGCTTTCTTT. It is translated as CATQNRGSTEAFF.

This clonotype was found a few times. The gene calls are TRBV4-1 and TRBJ2-5; 13 positions match TRBD2. The end of the DNA is better explained by TRBJ2-1, so the J call may be wrong. This CDR3 has 17 residues. Germline CDR1 MGHRA, CDR2 YSYEKL. The CDR3 is CASSQGFGLAGVYEQFF. The CDR3 nucleotides are TGCGCCAGCAGCCAAGGTTTTGGACTAGCGGGAGTCTATGAGCAGTTCTTC.